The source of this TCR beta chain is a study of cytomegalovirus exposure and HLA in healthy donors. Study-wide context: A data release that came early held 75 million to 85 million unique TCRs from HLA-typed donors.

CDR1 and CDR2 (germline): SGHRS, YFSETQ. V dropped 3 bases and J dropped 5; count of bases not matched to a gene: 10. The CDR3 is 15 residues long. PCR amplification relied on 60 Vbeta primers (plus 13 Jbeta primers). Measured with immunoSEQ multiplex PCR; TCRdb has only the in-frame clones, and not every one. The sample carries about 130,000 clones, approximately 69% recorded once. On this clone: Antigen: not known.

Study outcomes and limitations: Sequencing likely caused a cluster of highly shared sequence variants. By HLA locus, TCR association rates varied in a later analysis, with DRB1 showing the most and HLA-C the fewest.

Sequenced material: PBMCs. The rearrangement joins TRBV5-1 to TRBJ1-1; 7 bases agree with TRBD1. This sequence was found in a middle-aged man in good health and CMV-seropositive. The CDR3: CASSYDTGAGTEAFF. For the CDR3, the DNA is TGCGCCAGCAGCTACGATACAGGGGCCGGGACTGAAGCTTTCTTT.